One sample yielded the 29 T cell receptor beta chains listed below, sequenced in a study of cytomegalovirus exposure and HLA in healthy donors. PCR involved 60 Vbeta and 13 Jbeta primers. Clones were read by immunoSEQ multiplex PCR, and TCRdb kept only the in-frame ones, dropping some. This sample contains about 210,000 clones. Sequenced sample: PBMCs. The source is a woman in her twenties or thirties in good health and CMV-seropositive.

Of note for this clone: In the same sample, other DNA sequences code for this CDR3. V and J are TRBV11-3 and TRBJ2-1, with 11 bases matching TRBD2. The CDR3 length is 15 residues. The V segment lost 5 bases and the J segment 4 bases; nucleotides outside the gene matches: 4. The germline V gene encodes CDR1 SGHNT and CDR2 YENEEA. The CDR3 spells CASSPGTSGYNEQFF. CDR3 DNA sequence: TGTGCCAGCAGCCCCGGGACTAGCGGTTACAATGAGCAGTTCTTC. Supplemented by reference TRBV11-3 and TRBJ2-1, the full variable domain reads EAGVVQSPRYKIIEKKQPVAFWCNPISGHNTLYWYLQNLGQGPELLIRYENEEAVDDSQLPKDRFSAERLKGVDSTLKIQPAELGDSAVYLCASSPGTSGYNEQFFGPGTRLTVL.

The V and J genes are TRBV7-9 and TRBJ1-2; tentatively, D is TRBD1 (5 bases). The CDR3 loop spans 13 amino acids. From germline, CDR1 is SEHNR and CDR2 FQNEAQ (reference sequence). V dropped 3 bases and J dropped 8 bases, with 13 bases sitting between them. The CDR3 reads CASSLSRASGYTF. The CDR3 nucleotides are TGTGCCAGCAGCTTGAGCAGGGCCAGCGGCTACACCTTC.

This chain uses TRBV5-5 with TRBJ2-7, with D possibly TRBD2 on 6 matching bases. With 3 bases removed from V and 5 bases from J, the gap between germline ends came to 9 bases. The CDR3 consists of 12 residues. CDR1 and CDR2 from the germline V gene are SGHKS and YYEKEE (reference sequence). CDR3 residues: CASSWRANEQYF. CDR3 nucleotides: TGTGCCAGCAGCTGGAGGGCAAACGAGCAGTACTTC.

The V and J genes are TRBV7-2 and TRBJ2-2, with 7 bases identical to TRBD2. V was pared by 2 bases and J by 15 bases, with 9 bases of the junction left unmatched. Germline CDR1 SGHTA, CDR2 FQGNSA. The CDR3 runs to 13 residues. The CDR3 sequence is CASSLTREGLVFF. In nucleotides, the CDR3 is TGTGCCAGCAGCTTAACGAGGGAGGGCCTGGTGTTTTTT. Full variable domain (missing parts from reference TRBV7-2 and TRBJ2-2): GAGVSQSPSNKVTEKGKDVELRCDPISGHTALYWYRQSLGQGLEFLIYFQGNSAPDKSGLPSDRFSAERTGGSVSTLTIQRTQQEDSAVYLCASSLTREGLVFFGEGSRLTVL.

The chain is built from TRBV5-1 and TRBJ2-5; 7 bases match TRBD2. The V gene's germline CDR1 is SGHRS and CDR2 YFSETQ. The V and J ends lost 1 base and 2 bases, in that order; junction bases with no gene match: 5. CDR3 length: 15 amino acids. This CDR3 reads CASSLFSGGQETQYF. CDR3 nucleotides: TGCGCCAGCAGCTTGTTTTCCGGGGGGCAAGAGACCCAGTACTTC.

The chain uses TRBV12-5 and TRBJ1-4; 9 nucleotides agree with TRBD1. There are 14 residues in the CDR3. Losses at the gene ends were 4 bases for V and 11 bases for J; bases not matched to a gene: 8. Germline V gives CDR1 LGHNT, CDR2 FRNRAP. The CDR3 nucleotides are TGTGCTAGTGGTTCCCCGGGACAGGGTGGCAAACTGTTTTTT. Protein: CASGSPGQGGKLFF.

The rearrangement joins TRBV5-6 to TRBJ1-2; TRBD1 matches at 7 bases. V was pared by 3 bases and J by 2 bases, with 4 bases of the junction left unmatched. This CDR3 spans 14 amino acids. Germline CDR1 is SGHDT and CDR2 is YYEEEE. CDR3 sequence reads: CASSSWTGNYGYTF. The CDR3 DNA reads TGTGCCAGCAGCTCCTGGACAGGAAACTATGGCTACACCTTC.

The chain joins TRBV5-6 to TRBJ1-4; D ambiguous. CDR1 and CDR2 from the germline V gene are SGHDT and YYEEEE. Trimming pared 5 bases from V and 0 bases from J, leaving 8 bases between. The CDR3 extends over 14 amino acids. The CDR3 loop is CASRSEATNEKLFF. CDR3 in DNA: TGTGCCAGCAGGTCGGAGGCAACTAATGAAAAACTGTTTTTT.

The V call is TRBV10-3, the J call TRBJ2-7, with a tentative D call TRBD2 (6 bases). The germline V and J ends were trimmed by 6 bases and 5 bases, with 20 bases remaining between them. The CDR3 spans 15 residues. CDR1 ENHRY and CDR2 SYGVKD come from the germline V gene. This CDR3 reads CAIRDFSGSGDEQYF. The CDR3 DNA reads as TGTGCCATCAGGGATTTCTCCGGGAGTGGTGACGAGCAGTACTTC.

The rearrangement links TRBV9 to TRBJ2-1, with 7 bases identical to TRBD1. The CDR3 spans 15 residues. Germline CDR1 and CDR2: SGDLS and YYNGEE. After removal of 3 bases from V and 2 bases from J, the junction contained 5 bases not matched to a gene. Here the CDR3 reads CASSANTGAYNEQFF. The CDR3 nucleotides read TGTGCCAGCAGCGCGAATACAGGGGCCTACAATGAGCAGTTCTTC.

V is TRBV18 and J is TRBJ2-2, with 9 bases aligning to TRBD1. In germline, CDR1 is KGHSH, CDR2 LQKENI. J was trimmed by 2 bases and V by 3 bases; bases with no gene match: 4. The CDR3 runs 16 residues. The CDR3 spells CASSPLTGGNTGELFF. For the CDR3, the DNA is TGTGCCAGCTCACCCCTCACAGGGGGCAACACCGGGGAGCTGTTTTTT.

In regard to this clone: Other DNA sequences in the sample encode the same CDR3. The chain combines TRBV9 with TRBJ2-2, with 9 positions matching TRBD2. Germline V gives CDR1 SGDLS, CDR2 YYNGEE. This CDR3 is 16 amino acids long. Unmatched junction bases numbered 5, after V lost 3 bases and J lost 2 bases. CDR3 nucleotide sequence: TGTGCCAGCAGCGGCCCGGGACTAGCTAACACCGGGGAGCTGTTTTTT. As protein: CASSGPGLANTGELFF.

This rearrangement joins TRBV19 to TRBJ2-1; 7 bases match TRBD2. The CDR3 has 16 residues. The ends lost 6 bases at V and 3 bases at J; junction bases unmatched: 11. Germline CDR1 and CDR2: LNHDA and SQIVND (reference sequence). The CDR3 loop is CASRPLAEVDYNEQFF. The CDR3, as DNA: TGTGCCAGTAGACCTCTAGCGGAGGTAGACTACAATGAGCAGTTCTTC. Combining the CDR3 with reference TRBV19 and TRBJ2-1 gives the whole variable domain DGGITQSPKYLFRKEGQNVTLSCEQNLNHDAMYWYRQDPGQGLRLIYYSQIVNDFQKGDIAEGYSVSREKKESFPLTVTSAQKNPTAFYLCASRPLAEVDYNEQFFGPGTRLTVL.

A remark on this clone: The same CDR3 also results from other DNA sequences found in this sample. This chain joins TRBV11-2 and TRBJ2-5, with 13 positions matching TRBD2. The CDR3 has 16 amino acids. Germline V gives CDR1 SGHAT, CDR2 FQNNGV. V gave up 3 bases and J gave up 5 bases; unmatched junction bases: 6. CDR3 residues: CASSLGGLAGAETQYF. CDR3 in DNA: TGTGCCAGCAGCTTGGGCGGACTAGCGGGAGCGGAGACCCAGTACTTC.

The chain joins TRBV2 to TRBJ2-4; no clear D. Germline loops: CDR1 SNHLY, CDR2 FYNNEI. The CDR3 runs 12 residues. Deletions cut 8 bases from V and 1 base from J, with 6 bases between. CDR3 sequence reads: CASRLAKNIQYF. Written as DNA, the CDR3 is TGTGCCAGCCGTTTGGCCAAAAACATTCAGTACTTC.

The V gene is TRBV6-6, the J gene TRBJ2-5, with 7 bases fitting TRBD2. This CDR3 contains 14 residues. The germline CDR1 and CDR2 sequences are MNHNY and SVGAGI (reference sequence). The junction had 4 bases not matched to a gene; V was cut back by 5 bases and J by 1 base. The CDR3 region has the DNA TGTGCCAGCAGTGCGGCTAGCGGCCAAGAGACCCAGTACTTC. It codes for CASSAASGQETQYF.

V gene TRBV6-5 combines with J gene TRBJ1-2; 7 bases align to TRBD1. The CDR3 has 15 amino acids. J was trimmed by 7 bases and V by 2 bases; bases with no gene match: 10. Per the germline V gene, CDR1 is MNHEY and CDR2 is SVGAGI. Written as DNA, the CDR3 is TGTGCCAGCAGTTACAGAACAGGGGTACGGAGTGGCTACACCTTC. Translating gives CASSYRTGVRSGYTF.

This chain joins TRBV21-1 and TRBJ2-3; the table's D call, TRBD2, was not checked against the DNA. TRBV21-1 is a recognized pseudogene. The CDR3 consists of 13 residues. The CDR3 coding sequence is TGTGCCAGCAGCAAGGGTCCGGGTGATACGCAGTATTTT. Encoded protein: CASSKGPGDTQYF.

This chain connects TRBV19 to TRBJ1-1; TRBD1 matches at 9 bases. The CDR3 runs to 16 residues. Germline trimming cut 3 bases from V and 1 base from J; bases unmatched to any gene: 6. CDR1 and CDR2 from the germline V gene are LNHDA and SQIVND (reference sequence). The DNA of the CDR3 is TGTGCCAGTAGTATCCAGACAGGGGGAGAGAACACTGAAGCTTTCTTT. Translated: CASSIQTGGENTEAFF. Based on the CDR3 plus reference TRBV19 and TRBJ1-1, the full variable domain is DGGITQSPKYLFRKEGQNVTLSCEQNLNHDAMYWYRQDPGQGLRLIYYSQIVNDFQKGDIAEGYSVSREKKESFPLTVTSAQKNPTAFYLCASSIQTGGENTEAFFGQGTRLTVV.

Worth noting for this clone: At one of its ends the junction is not consistent with the germline gene, which may arise from a read error. The rearrangement links TRBV19 to TRBJ2-2; D gene uncertain. The CDR3 contains 14 residues. From germline, CDR1 is LNHDA and CDR2 SQIVND (reference sequence). CDR3 nucleotide sequence: TGTGCCAGTAGTATGTCGGGTAACACTGGGGAGCTGTTTTTT. This translates into CASSMSGNTGELFF.

The chain recombines TRBV28 with TRBJ2-2, with 8 bases identical to TRBD1. Germline loops: CDR1 MDHEN, CDR2 SYDVKM. The CDR3 has 15 residues. The V and J ends lost 3 bases and 7 bases, in that order; junction bases with no gene match: 7. DNA for the CDR3: TGTGCCAGCAGTTTTATAGGACAGGGCCACGGGGAGCTGTTTTTT. Amino acids: CASSFIGQGHGELFF.

This chain links TRBV4-1 with TRBJ1-1, with D perhaps matching TRBD1 (6 bases). V was pared by 0 bases and J by 0 bases, with 14 bases between. CDR1 is MGHRA, CDR2 YSYEKL, per germline. The CDR3 loop spans 17 amino acids. CDR3 sequence: CASSQEIPTGLNTEAFF. Here the CDR3 DNA reads TGCGCCAGCAGCCAAGAGATTCCAACAGGGTTGAACACTGAAGCTTTCTTT.

The CDR3 loop reads CASSLQGLGDTEAFF. CDR3 nucleotides: TGTGCCAGCAGCTTACAGGGGTTGGGCGACACTGAAGCTTTCTTT. The chain couples TRBV5-4 to TRBJ1-1, with TRBD1 identical over 7 bases. Germline V gene sequence: CDR1 SGHNT, CDR2 YYREEE (reference sequence). The CDR3 has 15 amino acids. The V and J ends lost 2 bases and 3 bases, in that order; junction bases with no gene match: 7.

Regarding this clone: The germline gene is not matched at one end of the junction; a read error may be the cause. CDR3 protein: CTSSQAGQGREPYGYTF. For the CDR3, the DNA is TGCACCAGCAGCCAAGCAGGACAGGGGAGAGAGCCCTATGGCTACACCTTC. The rearrangement uses TRBV4-1 and TRBJ1-2, with 9 bases aligning to TRBD1. Germline V gene data show CDR1 as MGHRA and CDR2 as YSYEKL. This CDR3 comprises 17 residues.

Worth noting for this clone: Relative to the germline gene, one junction end is altered; a read error may explain this. V and J are TRBV11-2 and TRBJ2-3; D is unclear. Germline CDR1 is SGHAT and CDR2 is FQNNGV. This CDR3 is built from 13 residues. The CDR3 sequence is CASSVDLGDTQYF. In nucleotides, the CDR3 is TGTGCCAGCAGCGTAGACCTAGGAGATACGCAGTATTTT.

This chain uses TRBV7-2 with TRBJ2-5; 7 bases line up with TRBD2. V lost 6 bases, J lost 0 bases, and 16 bases stayed unmatched. CDR1 is SGHTA, CDR2 FQGNSA, per germline. The CDR3 covers 18 residues. The CDR3 loop is CASRRGGRGTPYQETQYF. The CDR3, as DNA: TGTGCCAGCAGGAGAGGCGGGCGGGGGACCCCTTACCAAGAGACCCAGTACTTC.

The chain recombines TRBV21-1 with TRBJ1-5. TRBV21-1 is reported as a pseudogene. The CDR3 runs 10 residues. As DNA, the CDR3 is TGTGCCAGCACCGTTCAGCCCCAGCATTTT. Translating gives CASTVQPQHF.

This chain uses TRBV7-8 with TRBJ2-7; 7 bases fit TRBD1. The CDR3 is made up of 14 amino acids. Germline loops: CDR1 SGHVS, CDR2 FQNEAQ. Trimming cost V 5 bases and J 5 bases; bases outside gene matches: 9. The CDR3 sequence: CASSIDRVRDEQYF. In DNA, the CDR3 is TGTGCCAGCAGCATCGACAGGGTGCGAGACGAGCAGTACTTC.

This sequence joins TRBV18 and TRBJ2-2, with a possible D match to TRBD1 (5 bases). The germline V and J ends were trimmed by 3 bases and 3 bases, with 11 bases remaining between them. Germline V lookup: CDR1 KGHSH, CDR2 LQKENI. This CDR3 is built from 15 residues. CDR3 protein: CASSPIKGYTGELFF. The CDR3 DNA reads TGTGCCAGCTCACCGATTAAGGGGTACACCGGGGAGCTGTTTTTT.